The 24 T cell receptor beta chains below come from one sample, sequenced in a study of T-cell reconstitution after alpha-beta-depleted transplantation in children. Unique molecular identifiers were built into the TCRbeta library. TCRdb re-derived calls from the PCR reads in MiXCR, one entry per CDR3 protein. The sample contains approximately 240,000 distinct CDR3 sequences, 9.7% of which appear only once. The sequences come from PBMCs from the stem cell graft donor, collected from the stem cell graft. The origin of the receptors is a human donor who donated a stem cell graft to a child with SCID.

The genes are TRBV5-1 and TRBJ2-3; TRBD1 aligns across 9 bases. V was clipped by 4 bases and J by 0 bases; unmatched bases: 9. The CDR3 has 17 residues. CDR1 and CDR2 (germline): SGHRS, YFSETQ. In DNA form, the CDR3 reads TGCGCCAGCAGCGTCTACCCCGGGACAGGGAGCACAGATACGCAGTATTTT. Its translation: CASSVYPGTGSTDTQYF. Based on the CDR3 plus reference TRBV5-1 and TRBJ2-3, the full variable domain is KAGVTQTPRYLIKTRGQQVTLSCSPISGHRSVSWYQQTPGQGLQFLFEYFSETQRNKGNFPGRFSGRQFSNSRSEMNVSTLELGDSALYLCASSVYPGTGSTDTQYFGPGTRLTVL.

This clonotype has ten or more counts. The rearrangement links TRBV20-1 to TRBJ2-1; D is ambiguous. V dropped 0 bases and J dropped 4 bases, with 7 bases sitting between them. The germline CDR1 and CDR2 sequences are DFQATT and SNEGSKA (reference sequence). The CDR3 runs 13 residues. CDR3 sequence: CSARDSGYNEQFF. CDR3 nucleotides: TGCAGTGCTAGAGATTCAGGTTACAATGAGCAGTTCTTC.

The table lists this clonotype with many counts. The gene calls are TRBV20-1 and TRBJ1-1; D is unresolved. The germline gives CDR1 DFQATT, CDR2 SNEGSKA (reference sequence). Trimming took off 5 bases at V and 1 base at J, with 8 bases between the two ends. The CDR3 is made up of 12 amino acids. The CDR3 protein is CSAVQRNTEAFF. In nucleotides, the CDR3 is TGCAGTGCTGTTCAACGGAACACTGAAGCTTTCTTT.

This clonotype has ten or more counts. CDR3 DNA sequence: TGCGCCAGCACTCGTACGGGACAGGGGACCTACGAGCAGTACTTC. Protein sequence: CASTRTGQGTYEQYF. The V gene is TRBV5-1, the J gene TRBJ2-7; the match to TRBD1 covers 10 bases. Unmatched junction bases numbered 8, after V lost 6 bases and J lost 2 bases. The germline V gene has CDR1 SGHRS and CDR2 YFSETQ. The CDR3 has 15 amino acids.

The table lists this clonotype with many counts. The chain has TRBV4-2 and TRBJ1-4, with 9 nucleotides matching TRBD1. In germline, CDR1 is LGHNA, CDR2 YNFKEQ. The CDR3 consists of 14 residues. V lost 6 bases to trimming and J lost 7 bases; unmatched junction nucleotides: 6. CDR3 loop: CASSPGQGSEKLFF. CDR3 in DNA: TGTGCCAGCAGTCCGGGACAGGGAAGTGAAAAACTGTTTTTT.

The CDR3 region has the DNA TGTGCCAGCAGCCCCACGCTAGCGGGAGATACCGGGGAGCTGTTTTTT. Translation gives CASSPTLAGDTGELFF. The chain recombines TRBV7-2 with TRBJ2-2; 10 positions match TRBD2. The length of the CDR3 is 16 residues. Trimming removed 5 bases from V and 5 bases from J; junction bases left unmatched: 8. Germline CDR1 reads SGHTA; CDR2 reads FQGNSA.

There are many counts of this clonotype. CDR3 sequence (DNA): TGTGCCAGCAGGCTCCAGTCTAGCTCTGGAAACACCATATATTTT. This gives the protein CASRLQSSSGNTIYF. This sequence joins TRBV12-3 or TRBV12-4 and TRBJ1-3; D ambiguous. The CDR3 spans 15 residues. V shed 6 bases and J shed 0 bases, with 12 bases lying between them.

This clonotype has ten or more counts. The chain is built from TRBV20-1 and TRBJ1-5, with D perhaps matching TRBD1 (5 bases). Germline V CDR1 and CDR2: DFQATT, SNEGSKA (reference sequence). V dropped 3 bases and J dropped 2 bases, with 11 bases sitting between them. The CDR3 loop spans 14 amino acids. The CDR3 here is CSASIGGGNQPQHF. Here the CDR3 DNA reads TGCAGTGCTAGTATTGGAGGGGGCAATCAGCCCCAGCATTTT.

This clonotype came up many times. The chain carries TRBV7-2 and TRBJ2-2; 7 nucleotides line up with TRBD2. This CDR3 is 16 amino acids long. With V trimmed by 2 bases and J by 5 bases, 8 bases remained unmatched. The germline gives CDR1 SGHTA, CDR2 FQGNSA. The chain's CDR3 is CASSLYSTSRTGELFF. The CDR3 DNA reads TGTGCCAGCAGCTTATACTCGACTAGCCGGACCGGGGAGCTGTTTTTT.

This clonotype was picked up many times. The chain employs TRBV20-1 and TRBJ2-3; D tentatively reads TRBD1 or TRBD2 (5 bases each). CDR3 size: 17 residues. The V gene lost 5 bases and the J gene lost 0 bases, with 21 bases spanning the gap. Germline-derived CDR1 and CDR2 are DFQATT and SNEGSKA (reference sequence). The CDR3 DNA reads TGCAGTGCTCCCCTAGGGTGGGGGACCCCTAGCACAGATACGCAGTATTTT. This codes for CSAPLGWGTPSTDTQYF.

This clonotype was seen repeatedly, ten times or more. The chain couples TRBV20-1 to TRBJ1-5, with 9 positions matching TRBD1. Germline V gene lookup returns CDR1 DFQATT and CDR2 SNEGSKA (reference sequence). The CDR3 spans 12 residues. Losses at the gene ends were 5 bases for V and 11 bases for J; bases not matched to a gene: 7. The CDR3 loop reads CSARDRVRAQHF. The DNA for the CDR3 is TGCAGTGCTCGGGACAGGGTGCGGGCCCAGCATTTT.

This clonotype was counted at least ten times. The J gene is TRBJ2-1, the V gene TRBV6-5, with D possibly matching TRBD1 (7 bases). V lost 0 bases, J lost 8 bases, and 14 bases lay in between. Germline V gene data show CDR1 as MNHEY and CDR2 as SVGAGI. The CDR3 contains 15 residues. The CDR3 spells CASSYSTGRGDEQFF. Here the CDR3 DNA reads TGTGCCAGCAGTTACTCGACAGGCAGGGGGGATGAGCAGTTCTTC.

With respect to this clonotype: One base away lies a much larger clone, so this may be a sequencing read error. This rearrangement joins TRBV12-3 or TRBV12-4 to TRBJ2-1; 9 bases match TRBD1. CDR3 size: 14 residues. The CDR3 loop reads CPSSPGTGQNEQFF. The CDR3 bases are TGTCCCAGCAGTCCGGGGACAGGGCAGAATGAGCAGTTCTTC.

This clonotype has ten or more counts. For the CDR3, the DNA is TGCGCCAGCAGCCCGTCTGGGACCGGGGAGCTGTTTTTT. Its translation: CASSPSGTGELFF. The V call is TRBV5-1, the J call TRBJ2-2; no firm D call. V gave up 4 bases and J gave up 5 bases, with 9 bases separating them. Germline CDR1 SGHRS, CDR2 YFSETQ. The length of the CDR3 is 13 residues.

This clonotype was counted many times. The chain employs TRBV28 and TRBJ2-7; a weak D match, TRBD1 (6 bases). The CDR3 runs 14 residues. The germline gives CDR1 MDHEN, CDR2 SYDVKM. V was pared by 3 bases and J by 2 bases, with 11 bases between. DNA of the CDR3: TGTGCCAGCAGTTTTATTCCAGGGGCCTACGAGCAGTACTTC. Its protein is CASSFIPGAYEQYF. The whole variable domain, remainder taken from reference TRBV28 and TRBJ2-7, is DVKVTQSSRYLVKRTGEKVFLECVQDMDHENMFWYRQDPGLGLRLIYFSYDVKMKEKGDIPEGYSVSREKKERFSLILESASTNQTSMYLCASSFIPGAYEQYFGPGTRLTVT.

In this sample, this clonotype turned up many times. The chain is built from TRBV12-3 or TRBV12-4 and TRBJ1-6; 7 bases line up with TRBD1. This CDR3 comprises 14 residues. Trimming cost V 4 bases and J 6 bases; bases outside gene matches: 3. CDR3 coding DNA: TGTGCCAGCAGTTGGGGGGACAGTAATTCACCCCTCCACTTT. It yields the protein CASSWGDSNSPLHF.

This clonotype was seen more than once but under ten times. The gene calls are TRBV15 and TRBJ2-2; TRBD2 might be the D (7 bases). V was pared by 6 bases and J by 4 bases, with 9 bases between. The CDR3 extends over 13 amino acids. Germline lookup yields CDR1 LNHNV and CDR2 YYDKDF (reference sequence). The CDR3 DNA reads as TGTGCCACCAGGGGGGGGGCCACCGGGGAGCTGTTTTTT. Protein sequence: CATRGGATGELFF.

This clonotype was counted at least ten times. The chain uses TRBV2 and TRBJ2-2; 7 bases align to TRBD2. The germline V gene has CDR1 SNHLY and CDR2 FYNNEI. CDR3 size: 14 residues. Unmatched junction bases numbered 5, after V lost 7 bases and J lost 3 bases. DNA of the CDR3: TGTGCCAGCATGCCGGGACTACACACCGGGGAGCTGTTTTTT. It codes for CASMPGLHTGELFF.

This clonotype was counted many times. This CDR3 reads CASSPGPGQGASEAFF. For the CDR3, the DNA is TGCGCCAGCAGCCCGGGACCGGGACAGGGGGCTTCGGAAGCTTTCTTT. V is TRBV5-1 and J is TRBJ1-1; 12 bases are a match to TRBD1. CDR3 size: 16 residues. J gave up 8 bases and V 4 bases, and 12 bases lay outside the gene matches. CDR1 SGHRS and CDR2 YFSETQ come from the germline V gene. The full variable domain, completed using reference TRBV5-1 and TRBJ1-1, is KAGVTQTPRYLIKTRGQQVTLSCSPISGHRSVSWYQQTPGQGLQFLFEYFSETQRNKGNFPGRFSGRQFSNSRSEMNVSTLELGDSALYLCASSPGPGQGASEAFFGQGTRLTVV.

The rearrangement links TRBV5-1 to TRBJ1-1, with D maybe TRBD1 (5 bases). The V end was cut by 3 bases, the J end by 5 bases, with 11 bases between. The CDR3 loop spans 13 amino acids. The germline gives CDR1 SGHRS, CDR2 YFSETQ. The CDR3 sequence is CASSSAGLTEAFF. The CDR3, as DNA: TGCGCCAGCAGCTCCGCAGGGCTAACTGAAGCTTTCTTT.

The sample holds many counts of this clonotype. The chain is built from TRBV7-6 and TRBJ2-3, with D perhaps being TRBD1 or TRBD2 (5 bases each). V shed 2 bases and J shed 0 bases, with 15 bases lying between them. Per the germline V gene, CDR1 is SGHVS and CDR2 is FNYEAQ. The CDR3 consists of 17 residues. The DNA of the CDR3 is TGTGCCAGCAGCTTAAGGGGTGAAGGGGAGAGCACAGATACGCAGTATTTT. This codes for CASSLRGEGESTDTQYF.

Note on this clonotype: A read error may be the cause here, since a much bigger clone is one base away. J is TRBJ1-1 and V is TRBV5-1; 8 bases align to TRBD1. Germline V gene data show CDR1 as SGHRS and CDR2 as YFSETQ. The CDR3 spans 15 residues. The chain's CDR3 is CTSSDFDRGGTEAFF. The DNA for the CDR3 is TGCACCAGCAGCGATTTCGACAGGGGTGGCACTGAAGCTTTCTTT.

This clonotype was seen at least ten times. The chain links TRBV5-1 to TRBJ2-5, with 16 positions matching TRBD2. J was trimmed by 2 bases and V by 4 bases; bases with no gene match: 8. The germline gives CDR1 SGHRS, CDR2 YFSETQ. This CDR3 has 18 amino acids. The CDR3, as DNA: TGCGCCAGCAGCCTGGGACTAGCGGGGGGGCCTTGGCAAGAGACCCAGTACTTC. Protein product: CASSLGLAGGPWQETQYF.

The table lists this clonotype with many counts. This sequence joins TRBV27 and TRBJ2-1, with TRBD1 identical over 7 bases. The germline V gene encodes CDR1 MNHEY and CDR2 SMNVEV (reference sequence). This CDR3 has 13 residues. Trimming cost V 6 bases and J 8 bases; bases outside gene matches: 7. The DNA of the CDR3 is TGTGCCAGCAGAAGGGACAGTGCCTATGAGCAGTTCTTC. Amino acids: CASRRDSAYEQFF.